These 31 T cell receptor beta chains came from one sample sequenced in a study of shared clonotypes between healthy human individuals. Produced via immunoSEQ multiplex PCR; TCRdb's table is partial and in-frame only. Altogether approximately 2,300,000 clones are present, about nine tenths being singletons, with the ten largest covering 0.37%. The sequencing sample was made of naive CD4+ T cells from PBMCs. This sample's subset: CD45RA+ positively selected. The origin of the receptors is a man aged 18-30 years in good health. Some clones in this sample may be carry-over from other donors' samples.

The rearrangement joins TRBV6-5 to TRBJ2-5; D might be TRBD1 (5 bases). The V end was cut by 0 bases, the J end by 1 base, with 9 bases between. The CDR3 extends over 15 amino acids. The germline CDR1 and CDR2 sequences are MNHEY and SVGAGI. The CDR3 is CASSYSLDTQETQYF. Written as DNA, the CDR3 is TGTGCCAGCAGTTACTCCCTGGACACCCAAGAGACCCAGTACTTC.

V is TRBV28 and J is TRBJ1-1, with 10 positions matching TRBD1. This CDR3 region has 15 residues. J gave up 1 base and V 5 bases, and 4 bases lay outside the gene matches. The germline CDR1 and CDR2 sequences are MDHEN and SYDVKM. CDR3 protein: CASSAWTGGNTEAFF. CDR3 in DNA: TGTGCCAGCAGTGCCTGGACAGGGGGGAACACTGAAGCTTTCTTT.

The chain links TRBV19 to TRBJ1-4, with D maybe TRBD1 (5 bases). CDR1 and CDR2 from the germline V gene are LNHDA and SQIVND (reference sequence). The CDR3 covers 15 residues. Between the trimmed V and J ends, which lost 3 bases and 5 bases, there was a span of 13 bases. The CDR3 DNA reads TGTGCCAGTAGTATTGGGCAGGGACTAAATGAAAAACTGTTTTTT. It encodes CASSIGQGLNEKLFF.

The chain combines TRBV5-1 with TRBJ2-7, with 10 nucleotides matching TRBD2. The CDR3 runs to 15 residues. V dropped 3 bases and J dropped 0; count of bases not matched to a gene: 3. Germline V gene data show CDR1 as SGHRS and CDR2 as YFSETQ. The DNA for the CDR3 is TGCGCCAGCAGCTGGGGACTAGCGTTCTCCTACGAGCAGTACTTC. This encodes CASSWGLAFSYEQYF.

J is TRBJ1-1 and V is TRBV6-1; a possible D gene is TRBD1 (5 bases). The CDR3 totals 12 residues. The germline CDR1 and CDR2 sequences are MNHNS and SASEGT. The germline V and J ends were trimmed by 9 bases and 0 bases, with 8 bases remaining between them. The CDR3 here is CASLRVNTEAFF. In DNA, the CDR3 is TGTGCCAGTCTCAGGGTGAACACTGAAGCTTTCTTT.

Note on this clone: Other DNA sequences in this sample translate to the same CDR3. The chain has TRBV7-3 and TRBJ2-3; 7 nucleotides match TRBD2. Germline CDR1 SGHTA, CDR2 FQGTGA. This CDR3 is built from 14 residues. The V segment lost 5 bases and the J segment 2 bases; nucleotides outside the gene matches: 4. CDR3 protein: CASSPGLVTDTQYF. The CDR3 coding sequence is TGTGCCAGCAGCCCCGGACTAGTCACAGATACGCAGTATTTT.

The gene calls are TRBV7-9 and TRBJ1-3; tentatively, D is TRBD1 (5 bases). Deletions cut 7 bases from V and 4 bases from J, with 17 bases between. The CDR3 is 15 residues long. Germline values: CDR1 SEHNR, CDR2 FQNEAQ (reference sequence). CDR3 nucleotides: TGTGCCAGCACCGTGGAGGGGCTGGGCGGAAACACCATATATTTT. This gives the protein CASTVEGLGGNTIYF.

The CDR3 sequence is CASSTPPGQQNTGELFF. CDR3 nucleotides: TGTGCCAGCAGCACCCCGCCTGGACAGCAGAACACCGGGGAGCTGTTTTTT. This chain uses TRBV7-6 with TRBJ2-2, with D possibly matching TRBD1 (6 bases). V was cut by 5 bases and J by 1 base, with 17 bases left in between. The CDR3 consists of 17 residues. The V gene's germline CDR1 is SGHVS and CDR2 FNYEAQ.

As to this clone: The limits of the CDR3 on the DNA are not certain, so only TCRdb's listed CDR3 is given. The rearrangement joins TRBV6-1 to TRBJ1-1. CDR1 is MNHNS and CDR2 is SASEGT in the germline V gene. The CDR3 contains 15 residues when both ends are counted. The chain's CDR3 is CASTSGSIMNTEAFF.

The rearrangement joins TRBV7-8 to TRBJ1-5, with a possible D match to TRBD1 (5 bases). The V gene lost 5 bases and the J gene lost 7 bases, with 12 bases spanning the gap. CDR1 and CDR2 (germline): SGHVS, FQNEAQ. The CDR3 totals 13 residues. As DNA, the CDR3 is TGTGCCAGCAGCCAGGGTATGGGGCAGCCCCAGCATTTT. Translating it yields CASSQGMGQPQHF. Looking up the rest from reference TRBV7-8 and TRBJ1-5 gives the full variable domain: GAGVSQSPRYKVAKRGQDVALRCDPISGHVSLFWYQQALGQGPEFLTYFQNEAQLDKSGLPSDRFFAERPEGSVSTLKIQRTQQEDSAVYLCASSQGMGQPQHFGDGTRLSIL.

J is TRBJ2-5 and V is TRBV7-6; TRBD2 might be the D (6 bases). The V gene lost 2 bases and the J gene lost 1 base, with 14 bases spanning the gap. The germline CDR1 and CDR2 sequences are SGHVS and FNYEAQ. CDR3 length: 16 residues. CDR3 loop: CASSLRGGALQETQYF. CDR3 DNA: TGTGCCAGCAGCTTACGAGGAGGGGCCCTCCAAGAGACCCAGTACTTC.

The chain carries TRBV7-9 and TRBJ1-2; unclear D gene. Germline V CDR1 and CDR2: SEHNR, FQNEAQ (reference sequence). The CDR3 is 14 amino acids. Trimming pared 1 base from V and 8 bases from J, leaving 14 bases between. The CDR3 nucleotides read TGTGCCAGCAGCTTAGTCCTCGGAGGAGGCGGCTACACCTTC. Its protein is CASSLVLGGGGYTF.

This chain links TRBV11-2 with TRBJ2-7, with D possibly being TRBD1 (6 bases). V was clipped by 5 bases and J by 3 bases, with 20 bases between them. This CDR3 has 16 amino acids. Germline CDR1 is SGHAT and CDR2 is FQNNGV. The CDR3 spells CASSPIWGTGNYEQYF. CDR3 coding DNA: TGTGCCAGCAGCCCCATTTGGGGCACAGGGAACTACGAGCAGTACTTC.

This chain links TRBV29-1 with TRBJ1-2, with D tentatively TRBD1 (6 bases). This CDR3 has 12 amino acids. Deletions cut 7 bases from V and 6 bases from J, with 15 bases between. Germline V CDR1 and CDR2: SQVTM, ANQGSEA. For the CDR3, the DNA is TGCAGCGGGAACTCCGGGGGCAATGGCTACACCTTC. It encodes CSGNSGGNGYTF.

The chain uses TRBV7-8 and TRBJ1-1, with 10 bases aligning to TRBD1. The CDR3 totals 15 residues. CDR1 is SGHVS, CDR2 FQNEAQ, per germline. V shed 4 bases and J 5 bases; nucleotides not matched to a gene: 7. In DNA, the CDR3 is TGTGCCAGCAGCTGGTCCGGGACAGGGGCGACTGAAGCTTTCTTT. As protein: CASSWSGTGATEAFF.

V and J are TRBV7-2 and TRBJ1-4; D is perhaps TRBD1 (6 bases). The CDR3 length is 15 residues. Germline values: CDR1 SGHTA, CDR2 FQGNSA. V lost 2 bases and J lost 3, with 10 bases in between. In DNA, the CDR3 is TGTGCCAGCAGCTTAACTGGACAGCCTAATGAAAAACTGTTTTTT. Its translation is CASSLTGQPNEKLFF.

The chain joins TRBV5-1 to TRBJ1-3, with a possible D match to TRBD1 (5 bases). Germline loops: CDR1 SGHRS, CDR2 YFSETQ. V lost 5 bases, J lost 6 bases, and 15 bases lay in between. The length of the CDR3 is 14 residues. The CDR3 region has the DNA TGCGCCAGCAGGGACACCGGCCTTGAAAACACCATATATTTT. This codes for CASRDTGLENTIYF.

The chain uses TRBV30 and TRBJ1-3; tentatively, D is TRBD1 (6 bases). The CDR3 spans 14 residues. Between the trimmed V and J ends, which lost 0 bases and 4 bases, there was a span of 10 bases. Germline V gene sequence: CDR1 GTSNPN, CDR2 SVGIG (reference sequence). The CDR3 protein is CAWSVWDTGNTIYF. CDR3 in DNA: TGTGCCTGGAGTGTTTGGGACACAGGAAACACCATATATTTT.

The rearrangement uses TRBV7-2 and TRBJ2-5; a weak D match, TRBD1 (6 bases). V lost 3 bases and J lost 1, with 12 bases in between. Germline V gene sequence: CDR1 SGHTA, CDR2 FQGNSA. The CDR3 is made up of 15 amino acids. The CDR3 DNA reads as TGTGCCAGCAGCTTTCAAACAGGGCGCCAAGAGACCCAGTACTTC. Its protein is CASSFQTGRQETQYF.

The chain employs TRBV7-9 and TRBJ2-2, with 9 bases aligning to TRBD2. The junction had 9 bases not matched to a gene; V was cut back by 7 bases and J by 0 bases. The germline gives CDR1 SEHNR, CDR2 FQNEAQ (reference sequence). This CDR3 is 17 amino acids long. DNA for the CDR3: TGTGCCAGCACTCCCGGCATAGCGGGGGCGAACACCGGGGAGCTGTTTTTT. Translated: CASTPGIAGANTGELFF.

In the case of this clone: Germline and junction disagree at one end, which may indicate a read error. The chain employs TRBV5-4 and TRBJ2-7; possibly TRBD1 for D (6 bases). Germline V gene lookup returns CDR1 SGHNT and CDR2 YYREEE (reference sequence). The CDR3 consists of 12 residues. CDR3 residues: CASSSDSVPTIF. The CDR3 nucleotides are TGTGCCAGCAGCTCGGACAGTGTTCCAACCATCTTC.

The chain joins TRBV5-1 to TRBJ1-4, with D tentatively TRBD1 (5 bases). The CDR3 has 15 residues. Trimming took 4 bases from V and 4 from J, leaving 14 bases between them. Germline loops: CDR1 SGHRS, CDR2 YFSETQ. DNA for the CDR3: TGCGCCAGCAGCGTCATCCCAGGGTTTAATGAAAAACTGTTTTTT. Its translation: CASSVIPGFNEKLFF.

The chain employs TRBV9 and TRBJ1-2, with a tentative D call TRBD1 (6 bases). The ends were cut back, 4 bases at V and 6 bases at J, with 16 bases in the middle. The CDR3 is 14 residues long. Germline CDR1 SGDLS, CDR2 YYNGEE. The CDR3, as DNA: TGTGCCAGCAGCCCACAACAGGGATATGATGGCTACACCTTC. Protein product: CASSPQQGYDGYTF.

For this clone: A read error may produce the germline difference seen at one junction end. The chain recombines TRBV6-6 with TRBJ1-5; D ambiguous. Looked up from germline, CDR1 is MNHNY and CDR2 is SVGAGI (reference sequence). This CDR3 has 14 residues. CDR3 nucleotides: TGTGCCAGCAGTCCAGGACGGGAAAATCAGCCCCGGCATTTT. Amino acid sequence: CASSPGRENQPRHF.

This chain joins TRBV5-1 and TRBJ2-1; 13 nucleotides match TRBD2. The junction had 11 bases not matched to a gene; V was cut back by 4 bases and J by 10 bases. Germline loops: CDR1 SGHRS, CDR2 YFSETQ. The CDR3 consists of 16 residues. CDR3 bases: TGCGCCAGCAGCGAAGGACTAGCGGGAGCTGGTACGGAGCAGTTCTTC. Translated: CASSEGLAGAGTEQFF. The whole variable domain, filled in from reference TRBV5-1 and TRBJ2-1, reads KAGVTQTPRYLIKTRGQQVTLSCSPISGHRSVSWYQQTPGQGLQFLFEYFSETQRNKGNFPGRFSGRQFSNSRSEMNVSTLELGDSALYLCASSEGLAGAGTEQFFGPGTRLTVL.

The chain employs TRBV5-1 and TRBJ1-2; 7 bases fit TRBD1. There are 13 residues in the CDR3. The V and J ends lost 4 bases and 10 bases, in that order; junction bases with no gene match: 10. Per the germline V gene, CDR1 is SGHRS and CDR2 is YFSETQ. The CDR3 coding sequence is TGCGCCAGCAGCCCCAATCGACAGGGCGACTACACCTTC. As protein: CASSPNRQGDYTF.

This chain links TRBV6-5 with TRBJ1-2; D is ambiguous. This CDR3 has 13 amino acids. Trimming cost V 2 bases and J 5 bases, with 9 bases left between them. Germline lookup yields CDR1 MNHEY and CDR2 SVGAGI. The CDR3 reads CASSYKASYGYTF. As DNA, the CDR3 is TGTGCCAGCAGTTACAAAGCGTCATATGGCTACACCTTC.

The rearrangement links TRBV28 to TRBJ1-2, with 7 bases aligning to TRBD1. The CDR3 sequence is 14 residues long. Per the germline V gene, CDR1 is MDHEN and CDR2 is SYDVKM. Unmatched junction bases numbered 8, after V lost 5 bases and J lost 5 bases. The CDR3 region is CASSPGTASYGYTF. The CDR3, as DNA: TGTGCCAGCAGTCCCGGGACAGCTTCATATGGCTACACCTTC.

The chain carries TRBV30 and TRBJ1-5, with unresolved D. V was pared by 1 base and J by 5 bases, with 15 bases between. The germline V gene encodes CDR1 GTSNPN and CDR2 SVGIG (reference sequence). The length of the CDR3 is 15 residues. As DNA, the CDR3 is TGTGCCTGGAGTGGGTACCGGGCCTCGGATCAGCCCCAGCATTTT. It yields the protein CAWSGYRASDQPQHF.

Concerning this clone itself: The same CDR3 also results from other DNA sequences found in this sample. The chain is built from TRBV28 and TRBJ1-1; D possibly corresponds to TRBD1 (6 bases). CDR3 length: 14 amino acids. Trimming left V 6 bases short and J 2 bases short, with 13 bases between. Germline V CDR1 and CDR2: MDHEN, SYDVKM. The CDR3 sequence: CASSSTGLNTEAFF. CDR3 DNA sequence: TGTGCCAGCAGCTCCACAGGGCTCAACACTGAAGCTTTCTTT.

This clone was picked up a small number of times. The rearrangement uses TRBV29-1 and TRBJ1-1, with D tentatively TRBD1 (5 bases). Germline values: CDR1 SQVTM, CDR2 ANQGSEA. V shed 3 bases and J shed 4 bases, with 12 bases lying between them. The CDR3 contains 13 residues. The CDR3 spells CSVDRGAGTEAFF. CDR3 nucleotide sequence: TGCAGCGTTGATCGAGGGGCAGGCACTGAAGCTTTCTTT.